This T cell receptor beta chain was recorded in a study of T cell responses to AZD1222 COVID-19 vaccine (dated by TCRdb to the early 2020s). Regarding the complete study: AZD1222 recipients whose second dose came at about 4 weeks and those whose second dose came at about 12 weeks were combined into one group, since spike-specific TCR depth and breadth did not differ between the two schedules. A total of 240 or so trial participants underwent TCR sequencing, of whom about 210 had received two doses of AZD1222 and about 25 had received two doses of the MenACWY control vaccine. Trial participants were enrolled by age into 18-55, 56-69 and 70-plus year subgroups, with about 150, 28 and 57 TCR-sequenced participants respectively. Points the paper makes about the study in general: Nearly half of unique spike-specific TCRs reportedly recognized epitopes outside regions mutated in the B.1.351 and B.1.1.7 variants. Because no day 14 peak-response samples were available, the repertoires could be characterized only after the peak T cell response. Conclusions about previously exposed vaccinees are limited, since just five to seven AZD1222 recipients were seropositive for SARS-CoV-2 at baseline. After two AZD1222 doses, spike-specific TCR breadth and depth were significantly higher than at day 0 and than in MenACWY recipients. Vaccine-associated CD4 TCRs spanned the whole spike protein, with dominant responses in regions 160-218 and 743-854. In the small 56-69-year group, the increase in depth fell short of significance, most likely because of low power. Participants were mostly white British and included more females than males, and it was suggested by the authors that clonal diversity may have been underestimated.

The CDR3 regions of human TCRbeta chains were analyzed by immunosequencing. For the original study's pipeline: TCRs in the repertoires were compared against a reference library of SARS-CoV-2-specific TCRs that had been generated with the MIRA antigen-specificity platform. Breadth was defined as the fraction of unique TCRs that were SARS-CoV-2-associated. Depth was defined as the fraction of total T cells that were SARS-CoV-2-associated. Using the MIRA data, each spike-specific TCR was assigned both to the spike region to which the TCR was reactive and to a CD4 or CD8 class. Log10-transformed breadth and depth values were compared by one-way ANOVA with Sidak's multiple comparisons tests. TCRdb limited this immuneACCESS table to in-frame rearrangements with V and J called. A share of clones is missing; checked studies link under half to unresolved V genes, and the rest is unexplained. The V and J calls and the clone size are those of that table, but D and trimming were determined from the DNA. This sample holds around 130,000 clones; about 89% were observed only once. Roughly 5% of the sample rests with the top ten.

The time point label here, explained by the study, means: baseline before first vaccination. Vaccinee samples came from UK trials COV001 and COV002, including a single-blind randomized controlled phase 2/3 trial of AZD1222 (ChAdOx1 nCoV-19) in healthy adults. For TCRbeta chain sequencing, PBMC samples were collected from trial participants at day 0 and at day 28 after the second dose. To note about this clone: Its recognized antigen is unknown. No much larger clone is present one base from it, and per-base qualities are unavailable.

The receptor was derived from an adult in good health. Here the sequenced sample was peripheral blood, taken on day 0 of AZD1222 vaccination.

The DNA is as follows: TGTGCCAGCAGCCCCACAACTTCCTACGAGCAGTACTTC. The resulting protein is CASSPTTSYEQYF. The chain employs TRBV7-9 and TRBJ2-7, with the D gene call left open. The CDR3, from cysteine to phenylalanine, totals 13 residues. The only DNA kept is the CDR3, 39 bases in frame from the first base. CDR1 and CDR2 are drawn from the germline V gene (reference sequence): SEHNR, FQNEAQ. Trimming takes 5 bases from V and 1 base from J, and the germline ends sit 9 bases apart.